This T cell receptor (beta chain) was profiled in a study of shared clonotypes between healthy human individuals. Study-level findings and limits: What rarefaction showed was incomplete sorted-subset sequencing despite large depth. Generation probabilities of non-shared clonotypes were lower (relative to those shared by all four donors).

As for this clone: Its antigen remains unknown.

Generated by immunoSEQ multiplex PCR, the TCRdb table keeps only in-frame clones and is missing some. The table lists about 2 million clones, approximately 95% of them singletons. The sample comprised naive CD4+ T cells sorted from blood. Subset reported: CD45RA+ positively selected. The receptor comes from a man between 18 and 35 years old in good health.

The DNA for the CDR3 is TGCGCCAGCAGCCTAATGATAGCGGGAGACAGCCCCACCGGGGAGCTGTTTTTT. Translation: CASSLMIAGDSPTGELFF. The V call is TRBV4-3, the J call TRBJ2-2, with 9 bases lining up with TRBD2. Trimming removed 4 bases from V and 4 bases from J; junction bases left unmatched: 13. Looked up from germline, CDR1 is LGHNA and CDR2 is YSLEER. This CDR3 is built from 18 residues.